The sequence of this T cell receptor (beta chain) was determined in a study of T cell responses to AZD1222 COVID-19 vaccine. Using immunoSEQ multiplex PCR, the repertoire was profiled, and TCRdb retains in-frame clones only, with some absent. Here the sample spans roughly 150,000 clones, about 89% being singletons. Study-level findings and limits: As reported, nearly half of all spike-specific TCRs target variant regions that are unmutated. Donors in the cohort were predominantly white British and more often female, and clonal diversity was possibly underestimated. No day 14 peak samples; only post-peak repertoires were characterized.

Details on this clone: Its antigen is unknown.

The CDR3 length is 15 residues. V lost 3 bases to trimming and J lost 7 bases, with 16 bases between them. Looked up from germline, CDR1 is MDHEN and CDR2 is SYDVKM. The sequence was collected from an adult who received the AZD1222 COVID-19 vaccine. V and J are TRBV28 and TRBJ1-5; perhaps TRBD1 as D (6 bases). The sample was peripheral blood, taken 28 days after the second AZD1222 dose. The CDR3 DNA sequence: TGTGCCAGCAGTTTGTCAGGGGCGGCGTACCAGCCCCAGCATTTT. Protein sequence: CASSLSGAAYQPQHF.